Each of the 8 T cell receptor beta chains below was sequenced from the same sample in a study of response to subunit inactivated influenza vaccine. TCRdb independently ran MiXCR on the RT-PCR reads; one entry per CDR3 protein. The table has 290,000 or so distinct CDR3 sequences, 20% to 25% seen once. Sequences were derived from PBMCs from blood, sampled approximately 20 months after vaccination. These receptors originate from a man between 50 and 75 years old who received an inactivated influenza vaccine.

The J gene is TRBJ2-7, the V gene TRBV6-1; TRBD2 matches 11 bases. The CDR3 extends over 15 amino acids. The germline gives CDR1 MNHNS, CDR2 SASEGT. V was pared by 6 bases and J by 1 base, with 5 bases of the junction left unmatched. The CDR3 DNA reads TGTGCCAGCAGGAAACTAGCGGGAGAGTCCTACGAGCAGTACTTC. Protein product: CASRKLAGESYEQYF.

This chain uses TRBV5-1 with TRBJ1-1; no firm D call. V dropped 0 bases and J dropped 1 base, with 10 bases sitting between them. This CDR3 region has 15 residues. CDR1 is SGHRS, CDR2 YFSETQ, per germline. The CDR3 DNA follows: TGCGCCAGCAGCTTGGGCTGGACGTCGAACACTGAAGCTTTCTTT. This translates into CASSLGWTSNTEAFF.

The V and J genes are TRBV5-4 and TRBJ2-1; D gene ambiguous. The CDR3 sequence is 15 residues long. With 0 bases removed from V and 0 bases from J, the gap between germline ends came to 7 bases. From germline, CDR1 is SGHNT and CDR2 YYREEE (reference sequence). The CDR3 sequence is CASSLELNSYNEQFF. The CDR3 DNA reads as TGTGCCAGCAGCTTGGAACTAAACTCCTACAATGAGCAGTTCTTC.

The rearrangement links TRBV18 to TRBJ1-5, with 8 bases matching TRBD1. This CDR3 has 16 amino acids. V lost 3 bases, J lost 2 bases, and 6 bases stayed unmatched. Germline CDR1 KGHSH, CDR2 LQKENI. The CDR3 DNA is TGTGCCAGCTCACCCACAGGGGGGAGAGGCAATCAGCCCCAGCATTTT. Encoded protein: CASSPTGGRGNQPQHF.

This clonotype appeared a few times. This chain uses TRBV7-9 with TRBJ1-3; 9 bases are a match to TRBD1. The CDR3 covers 11 residues. The germline V gene encodes CDR1 SEHNR and CDR2 FQNEAQ (reference sequence). V lost 4 bases, J lost 16 bases, and 5 bases stayed unmatched. Written as DNA, the CDR3 is TGTGCCAGCAGCTCGGACAGGGGCGAGTATTTT. Protein: CASSSDRGEYF.

This clonotype has only a few counts. This chain joins TRBV5-1 and TRBJ1-2, with D perhaps TRBD1 (5 bases). The length of the CDR3 is 16 residues. The germline gives CDR1 SGHRS, CDR2 YFSETQ. The V gene lost 0 bases and the J gene lost 1 base, with 13 bases spanning the gap. Here the CDR3 DNA reads TGCGCCAGCAGCTTGGCCGCGGGACGGATTAACTATGGCTACACCTTC. Residues: CASSLAAGRINYGYTF.

This chain joins TRBV5-1 and TRBJ2-1; maybe TRBD2 (6 bases). CDR1 is SGHRS, CDR2 YFSETQ, per germline. The length of the CDR3 is 16 residues. V was shortened by 6 bases and J by 1 base, with 17 bases between the two germline ends. The CDR3 bases are TGCGCCAGCATCCTAGGGGCGGGAACGTCCTACAATGAGCAGTTCTTC. Encoded protein: CASILGAGTSYNEQFF.

This clonotype appeared a few times. The chain combines TRBV10-3 with TRBJ2-1; 8 bases are shared with TRBD1. The CDR3 is 18 amino acids. The germline CDR1 and CDR2 sequences are ENHRY and SYGVKD. Trimming removed 4 bases from V and 2 bases from J; junction bases left unmatched: 13. The CDR3 bases are TGTGCCATCAGTGGTGACAGGGGACCTTCCCGACCCTACAATGAGCAGTTCTTC. It specifies CAISGDRGPSRPYNEQFF.